This TCR beta chain is from a study of vaccination and CD4 T cells after COVID-19. Study-wide points: There was no significant change from approximately 21 to 38 median reactive clonotypes.

Comment on this clonotype: Its specificity is unknown.

Cultured CD4+ T cells had their DNA profiled by the Oncomine TCR Beta short-read assay. Someone extracted genomic DNA from cultured CD4+ T cells. TCRdb ran MiXCR on the PCR reads and lists one entry per CDR3 protein. The sample lists some 15,000 distinct CDR3 sequences; around 50% were seen once. Trimming took 4 bases from V and 8 from J, leaving 15 bases between them. The CDR3 contains 13 residues. Per germline, CDR1 SGHRS and CDR2 YFSETQ. Treatment: approximately 11-day PBMC culture with coronavirus spike peptide pools or control peptides (ViraFEST assay). This TCR derives from a human donor who had recovered from COVID-19. The chain couples TRBV5-1 to TRBJ1-2; TRBD1 might be the D (6 bases). Sequencing was performed on CD4+ T cells from blood, cultured in vitro. CDR3 protein: CASSRDNPDGYTF. The CDR3 nucleotides are TGCGCCAGCAGCCGGGACAACCCGGACGGCTACACCTTC.